This T cell receptor beta chain was identified during a study of OX40 agonist ivuxolimab in advanced cancers. Study-level points and caveats: At 0.1 to 3.0 mg/kg and by week 6, CD4+ and CD8+ T cells in the blood had expanded clonally.

Some clones are missing from TCRdb's copy, which holds only in-frame ones; the method was immunoSEQ multiplex PCR. This sample has under 100,000 clones, with approximately 82% found just once. This clone was counted a single time. Its antigen is not identified. There are 12 residues in the CDR3. V was pared by 5 bases and J by 7 bases, with 10 bases between. Germline assignment: CDR1 MNHNS and CDR2 SASEGT. Source: CD4+ or CD8+ T cells sorted from blood, taken in a trial of the OX40 agonist ivuxolimab. The sequence was collected from an adult with an advanced solid tumor such as melanoma, head and neck, liver or kidney cancer. J is TRBJ2-3 and V is TRBV6-1; D is unclear. In nucleotides, the CDR3 is TGTGCCAGCAGTACGACCGGCTATACGCAGTATTTT. This encodes CASSTTGYTQYF.